This T cell receptor (beta chain) was obtained from a study of blood T cell repertoires in COVID-19. The CDR3 spans 14 residues. Per germline, CDR1 GTSNPN and CDR2 SVGIG (reference sequence). V shed 4 bases and J shed 5 bases, with 17 bases lying between them. In the source study's methods: From reference gene primer amplification, estimates of nucleated cell counts were derived. Measured with immunoSEQ multiplex PCR; TCRdb has only the in-frame clones, and not every one. V and J calls and clone size follow that table, whereas D and trimming were derived from the DNA. The profile covers about 150,000 clones, with roughly nine tenths appearing a single time and roughly 1.5% taken by the ten largest.

Sequencing used peripheral blood. This TCR came from a human donor in a cohort sampled during active COVID-19. The chain combines TRBV30 with TRBJ1-2; maybe TRBD1 (5 bases). The CDR3: CAWKGIRGEYGYTF. Written as DNA, the CDR3 is TGTGCCTGGAAGGGGATCCGGGGGGAGTATGGCTACACCTTC.